This entry concerns a single T cell receptor beta chain. Clones were read by immunoSEQ multiplex PCR, and TCRdb kept only the in-frame ones, dropping some. Of about 30,000 clones in the sample, around 57% were seen once. These data belong to a study of cytotoxic CD8 clonotypes in ibrutinib-treated CLL. V lost 1 base and J 9 bases, leaving 10 bases between the germline ends. CDR1 is MNHEY and CDR2 is SMNVEV in the germline V gene (reference sequence). The CDR3 covers 13 residues. Specimen: PBMCs, collected before ibrutinib treatment. The rearrangement links TRBV27 to TRBJ2-1; maybe TRBD1 (6 bases). The TCR was taken from a human donor with chronic lymphocytic leukemia. CDR3 sequence: CASSLYRVTEQFF. The CDR3 DNA follows: TGTGCCAGCAGTTTATACAGGGTGACTGAGCAGTTCTTC.